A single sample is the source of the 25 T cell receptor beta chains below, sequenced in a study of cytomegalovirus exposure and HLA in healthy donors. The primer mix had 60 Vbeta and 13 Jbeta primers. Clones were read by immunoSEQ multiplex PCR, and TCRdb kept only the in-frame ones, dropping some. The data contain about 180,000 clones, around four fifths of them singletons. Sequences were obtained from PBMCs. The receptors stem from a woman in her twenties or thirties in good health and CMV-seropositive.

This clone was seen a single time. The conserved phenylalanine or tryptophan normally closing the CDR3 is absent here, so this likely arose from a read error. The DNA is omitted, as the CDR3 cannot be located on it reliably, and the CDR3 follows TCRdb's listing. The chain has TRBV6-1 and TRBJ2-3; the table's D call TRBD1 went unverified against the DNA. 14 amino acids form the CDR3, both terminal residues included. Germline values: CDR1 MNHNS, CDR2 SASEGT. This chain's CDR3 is CASSSDRGELPGPI.

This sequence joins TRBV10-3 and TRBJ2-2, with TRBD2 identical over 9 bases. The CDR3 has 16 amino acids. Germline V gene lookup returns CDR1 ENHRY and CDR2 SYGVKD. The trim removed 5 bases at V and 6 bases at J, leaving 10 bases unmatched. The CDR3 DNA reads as TGTGCCATCAGTCCGGGACTAGCCTCAAAATCCGGGGAGCTGTTTTTT. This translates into CAISPGLASKSGELFF.

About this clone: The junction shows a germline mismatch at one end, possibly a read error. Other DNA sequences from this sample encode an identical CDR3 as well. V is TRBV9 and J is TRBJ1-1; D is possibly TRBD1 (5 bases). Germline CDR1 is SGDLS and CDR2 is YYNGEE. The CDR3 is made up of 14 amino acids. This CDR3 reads CASSATGLNTEAFF. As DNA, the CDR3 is TGTGCCAGCAGCGCAACAGGTTTGAACACTGAAGCCTTCTTT.

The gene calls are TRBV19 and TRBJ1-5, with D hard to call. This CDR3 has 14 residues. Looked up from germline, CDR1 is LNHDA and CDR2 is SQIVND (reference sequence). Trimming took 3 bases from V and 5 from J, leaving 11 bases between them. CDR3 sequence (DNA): TGTGCCAGTAGTATTGTGGGTCTAGATCAGCCCCAGCATTTT. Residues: CASSIVGLDQPQHF.

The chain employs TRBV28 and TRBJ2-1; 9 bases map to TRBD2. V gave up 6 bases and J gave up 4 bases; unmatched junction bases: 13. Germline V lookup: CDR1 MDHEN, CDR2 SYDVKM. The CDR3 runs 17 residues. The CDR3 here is CASRIGSGSVFYNEQFF. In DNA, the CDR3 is TGTGCCAGCAGGATAGGTAGCGGGAGCGTTTTTTACAATGAGCAGTTCTTC.

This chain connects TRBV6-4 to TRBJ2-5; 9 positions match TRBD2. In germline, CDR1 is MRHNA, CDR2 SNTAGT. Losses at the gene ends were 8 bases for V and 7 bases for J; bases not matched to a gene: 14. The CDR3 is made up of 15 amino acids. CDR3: CASPSGIAGVGTQYF. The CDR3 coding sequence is TGTGCCAGCCCCTCGGGTATAGCGGGAGTGGGGACCCAGTACTTC.

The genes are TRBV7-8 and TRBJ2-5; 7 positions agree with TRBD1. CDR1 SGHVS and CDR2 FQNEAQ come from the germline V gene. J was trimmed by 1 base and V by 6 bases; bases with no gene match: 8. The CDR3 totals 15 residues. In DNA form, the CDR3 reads TGTGCCAGCAGTTCCGAAGACAGGGTCCAAGAGACCCAGTACTTC. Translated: CASSSEDRVQETQYF.

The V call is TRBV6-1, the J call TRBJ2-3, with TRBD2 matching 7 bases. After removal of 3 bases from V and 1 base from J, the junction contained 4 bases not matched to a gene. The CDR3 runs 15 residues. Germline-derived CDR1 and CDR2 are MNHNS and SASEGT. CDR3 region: CASSDGGRGTDTQYF. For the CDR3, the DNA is TGTGCCAGCAGTGATGGAGGGAGGGGCACAGATACGCAGTATTTT.

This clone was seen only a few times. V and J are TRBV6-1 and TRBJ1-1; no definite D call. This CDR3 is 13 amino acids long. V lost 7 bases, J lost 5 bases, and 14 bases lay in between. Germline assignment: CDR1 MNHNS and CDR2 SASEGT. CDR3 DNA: TGTGCCAGCATTTGGACGCCGGGGACTGAAGCTTTCTTT. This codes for CASIWTPGTEAFF.

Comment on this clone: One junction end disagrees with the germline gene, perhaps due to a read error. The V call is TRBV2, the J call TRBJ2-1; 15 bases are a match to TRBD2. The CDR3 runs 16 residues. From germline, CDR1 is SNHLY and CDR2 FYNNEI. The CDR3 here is CASTELGLAGGNEQFF. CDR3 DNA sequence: TGTGCCAGCACTGAACTGGGACTAGCGGGAGGAAATGAGCAGTTCTTC.

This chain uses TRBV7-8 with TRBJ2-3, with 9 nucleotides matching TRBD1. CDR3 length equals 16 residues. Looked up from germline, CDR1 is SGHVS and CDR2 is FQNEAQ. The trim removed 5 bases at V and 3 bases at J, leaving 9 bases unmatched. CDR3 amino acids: CASSHWGTGNTDTQYF. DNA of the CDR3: TGTGCCAGCAGCCACTGGGGGACAGGGAATACAGATACGCAGTATTTT.

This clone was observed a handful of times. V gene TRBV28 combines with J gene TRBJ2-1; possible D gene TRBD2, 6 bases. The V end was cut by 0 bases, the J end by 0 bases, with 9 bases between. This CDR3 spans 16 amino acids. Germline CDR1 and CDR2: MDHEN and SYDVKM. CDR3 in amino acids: CASSLWASDSYNEQFF. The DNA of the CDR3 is TGTGCCAGCAGTTTATGGGCTAGCGACTCCTACAATGAGCAGTTCTTC.

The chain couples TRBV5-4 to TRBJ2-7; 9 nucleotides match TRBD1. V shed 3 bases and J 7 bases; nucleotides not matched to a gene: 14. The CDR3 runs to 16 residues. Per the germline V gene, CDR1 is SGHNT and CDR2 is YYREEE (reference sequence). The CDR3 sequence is CASSWGDRVTVREQYF. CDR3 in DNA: TGTGCCAGCAGCTGGGGGGACAGGGTCACCGTACGGGAGCAGTACTTC.

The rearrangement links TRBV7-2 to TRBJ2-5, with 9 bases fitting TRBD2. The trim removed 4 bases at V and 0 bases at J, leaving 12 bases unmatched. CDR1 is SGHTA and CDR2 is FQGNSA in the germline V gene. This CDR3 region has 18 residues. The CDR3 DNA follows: TGTGCCAGCAGCTCTAGGTTATATCTAGCGGGAAACCAAGAGACCCAGTACTTC. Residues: CASSSRLYLAGNQETQYF.

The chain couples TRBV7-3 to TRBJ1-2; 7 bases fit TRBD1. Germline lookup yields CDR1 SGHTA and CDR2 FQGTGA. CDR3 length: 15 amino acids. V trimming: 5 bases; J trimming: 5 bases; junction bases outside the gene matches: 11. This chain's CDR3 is CASSQPPGGPYGYTF. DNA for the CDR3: TGTGCCAGCAGCCAACCGCCAGGGGGACCGTATGGCTACACCTTC.

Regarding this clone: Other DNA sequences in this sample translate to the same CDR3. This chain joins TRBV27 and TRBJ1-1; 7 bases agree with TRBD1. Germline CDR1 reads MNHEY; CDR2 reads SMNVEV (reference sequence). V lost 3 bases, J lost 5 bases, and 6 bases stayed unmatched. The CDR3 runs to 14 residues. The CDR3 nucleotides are TGTGCCAGCAGTTTTGGGCAGGGGGGAACTGAAGCTTTCTTT. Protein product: CASSFGQGGTEAFF.

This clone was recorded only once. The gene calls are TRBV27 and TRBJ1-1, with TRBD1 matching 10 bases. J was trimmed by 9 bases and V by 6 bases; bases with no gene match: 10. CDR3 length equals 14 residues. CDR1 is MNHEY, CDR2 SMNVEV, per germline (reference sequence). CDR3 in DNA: TGTGCCAGCAGCTCAATCGGGACAGGGGTAAAAGCTTTCTTT. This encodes CASSSIGTGVKAFF.

CDR3 DNA sequence: TGTGCCAGCACCCTACGCGACGGGGCTAACTATGGCTACACCTTC. This codes for CASTLRDGANYGYTF. The chain uses TRBV5-5 and TRBJ1-2; no clear D. Germline CDR1 and CDR2: SGHKS and YYEKEE (reference sequence). Trimming cost V 6 bases and J 0 bases, with 15 bases left between them. The CDR3 consists of 15 residues.

For the CDR3, the DNA is TGTGCCAGCAGGCTTACAGGGGGCCGATACGAGCAGTACTTC. Translated: CASRLTGGRYEQYF. The chain employs TRBV6-5 and TRBJ2-7; 9 bases align to TRBD1. V shed 6 bases and J 4 bases; nucleotides not matched to a gene: 7. The CDR3 is 14 residues long. Germline V lookup: CDR1 MNHEY, CDR2 SVGAGI.

CDR3 loop: CATQERSSYNEQFF. The CDR3 bases are TGTGCGACTCAGGAGCGGAGCTCCTACAATGAGCAGTTCTTC. The chain recombines TRBV7-6 with TRBJ2-1, with D perhaps matching TRBD2 (5 bases). CDR1 SGHVS and CDR2 FNYEAQ come from the germline V gene. CDR3 length: 14 residues.

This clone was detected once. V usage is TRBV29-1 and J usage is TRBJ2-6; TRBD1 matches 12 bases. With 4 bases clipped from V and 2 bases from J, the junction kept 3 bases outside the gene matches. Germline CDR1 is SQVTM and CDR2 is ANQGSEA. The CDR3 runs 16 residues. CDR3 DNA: TGCAGCGTTGTTCGGGACAGGGGGCCTGGGGCCAACGTCCTGACTTTC. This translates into CSVVRDRGPGANVLTF.

The CDR3 coding sequence is TGTGCCAGTAGTGCCCGAGGCGAAAAACTGTTTTTT. Translated: CASSARGEKLFF. V and J are TRBV19 and TRBJ1-4; D ambiguous. Germline V lookup: CDR1 LNHDA, CDR2 SQIVND (reference sequence). The CDR3 has 12 amino acids. V gave up 5 bases and J gave up 8 bases, with 9 bases separating them.

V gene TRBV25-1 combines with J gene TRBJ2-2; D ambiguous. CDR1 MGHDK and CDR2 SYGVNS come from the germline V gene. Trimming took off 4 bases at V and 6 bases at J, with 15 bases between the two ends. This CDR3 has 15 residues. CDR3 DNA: TGTGCCAGCAGTGCTCCCCAGAGGTCGGCCGGGGAGCTGTTTTTT. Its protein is CASSAPQRSAGELFF. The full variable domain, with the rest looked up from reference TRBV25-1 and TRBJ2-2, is EADIYQTPRYLVIGTGKKITLECSQTMGHDKMYWYQQDPGMELHLIHYSYGVNSTEKGDLSSESTVSRIRTEHFPLTLESARPSHTSQYLCASSAPQRSAGELFFGEGSRLTVL.

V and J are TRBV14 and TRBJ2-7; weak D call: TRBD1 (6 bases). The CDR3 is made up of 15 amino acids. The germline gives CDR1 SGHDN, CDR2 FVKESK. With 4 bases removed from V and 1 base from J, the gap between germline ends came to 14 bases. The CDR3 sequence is CASSPRDNWSYEQYF. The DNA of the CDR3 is TGTGCCAGCAGCCCTCGGGACAACTGGTCCTACGAGCAGTACTTC.

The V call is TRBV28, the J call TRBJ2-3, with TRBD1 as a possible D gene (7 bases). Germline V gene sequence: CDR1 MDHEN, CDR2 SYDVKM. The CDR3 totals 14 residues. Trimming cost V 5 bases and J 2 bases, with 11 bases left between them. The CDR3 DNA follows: TGTGCCAGCAGTGGAGGGACAGTCACAGATACGCAGTATTTT. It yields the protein CASSGGTVTDTQYF.